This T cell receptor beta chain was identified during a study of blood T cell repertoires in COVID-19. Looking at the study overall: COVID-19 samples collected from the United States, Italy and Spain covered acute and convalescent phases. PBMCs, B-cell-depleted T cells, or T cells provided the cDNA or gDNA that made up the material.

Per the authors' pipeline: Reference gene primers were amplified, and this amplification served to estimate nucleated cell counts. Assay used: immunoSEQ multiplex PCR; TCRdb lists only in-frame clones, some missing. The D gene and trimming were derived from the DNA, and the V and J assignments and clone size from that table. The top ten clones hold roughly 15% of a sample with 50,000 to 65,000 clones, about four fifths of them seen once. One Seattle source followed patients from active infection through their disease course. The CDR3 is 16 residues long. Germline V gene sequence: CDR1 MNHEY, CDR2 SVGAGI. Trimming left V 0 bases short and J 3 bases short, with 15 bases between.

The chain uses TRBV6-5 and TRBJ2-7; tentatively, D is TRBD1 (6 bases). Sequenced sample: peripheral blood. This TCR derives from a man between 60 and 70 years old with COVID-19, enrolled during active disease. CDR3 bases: TGTGCCAGCAGTTACTCTGGTTTGACAGGTCTCTACGAGCAGTACTTC. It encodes CASSYSGLTGLYEQYF.